This TCR beta chain is drawn from a study of cytomegalovirus exposure and HLA in healthy donors. General observations from the study: Associated with cytomegalovirus, according to the listing, were some 180 TCR beta chains.

PCR primers comprised 60 Vbeta and 13 Jbeta primers. Some clones are missing from TCRdb's copy, which holds only in-frame ones; the method was immunoSEQ multiplex PCR. Of 200,000 to 250,000 clones in the sample, about four fifths were seen once. As for this clone: Antigen specificity is unknown.

Germline CDR1 ENHRY, CDR2 SYGVKD. The CDR3 has 14 residues. The junction had 1 base not matched to a gene; V was cut back by 1 base and J by 4 bases. The chain is built from TRBV10-3 and TRBJ2-5, with 9 bases that match TRBD1. The sample taken for sequencing was PBMCs. The TCR comes from a woman aged 40 to 50 in good health and CMV-seropositive. CDR3 nucleotides: TGTGCCATCAGTGAGTGGGACAGGGCAGAGACCCAGTACTTC. This translates into CAISEWDRAETQYF.